This T cell receptor (beta chain) came from a study of blood T cell repertoires in COVID-19. Study details: PBMCs, B-cell-depleted T cells, or T cells provided the cDNA or gDNA that made up the material.

Measured with immunoSEQ multiplex PCR; TCRdb has only the in-frame clones, and not every one. The sample records about 210,000 clones, roughly 87% being singletons. V lost 8 bases to trimming and J lost 6 bases; unmatched junction nucleotides: 8. Germline V gives CDR1 MDHEN, CDR2 SYDVKM. The CDR3 is 14 amino acids. This sequence was found in a young man with acute COVID-19. Sequenced input: PBMCs or T cells enriched from blood (not recorded which). The V call is TRBV28, the J call TRBJ2-7, with 12 bases aligning to TRBD2. CDR3 loop: CASETSGSAGEQYF. CDR3 sequence (DNA): TGTGCCAGCGAGACTAGCGGGAGTGCTGGCGAGCAGTACTTC.